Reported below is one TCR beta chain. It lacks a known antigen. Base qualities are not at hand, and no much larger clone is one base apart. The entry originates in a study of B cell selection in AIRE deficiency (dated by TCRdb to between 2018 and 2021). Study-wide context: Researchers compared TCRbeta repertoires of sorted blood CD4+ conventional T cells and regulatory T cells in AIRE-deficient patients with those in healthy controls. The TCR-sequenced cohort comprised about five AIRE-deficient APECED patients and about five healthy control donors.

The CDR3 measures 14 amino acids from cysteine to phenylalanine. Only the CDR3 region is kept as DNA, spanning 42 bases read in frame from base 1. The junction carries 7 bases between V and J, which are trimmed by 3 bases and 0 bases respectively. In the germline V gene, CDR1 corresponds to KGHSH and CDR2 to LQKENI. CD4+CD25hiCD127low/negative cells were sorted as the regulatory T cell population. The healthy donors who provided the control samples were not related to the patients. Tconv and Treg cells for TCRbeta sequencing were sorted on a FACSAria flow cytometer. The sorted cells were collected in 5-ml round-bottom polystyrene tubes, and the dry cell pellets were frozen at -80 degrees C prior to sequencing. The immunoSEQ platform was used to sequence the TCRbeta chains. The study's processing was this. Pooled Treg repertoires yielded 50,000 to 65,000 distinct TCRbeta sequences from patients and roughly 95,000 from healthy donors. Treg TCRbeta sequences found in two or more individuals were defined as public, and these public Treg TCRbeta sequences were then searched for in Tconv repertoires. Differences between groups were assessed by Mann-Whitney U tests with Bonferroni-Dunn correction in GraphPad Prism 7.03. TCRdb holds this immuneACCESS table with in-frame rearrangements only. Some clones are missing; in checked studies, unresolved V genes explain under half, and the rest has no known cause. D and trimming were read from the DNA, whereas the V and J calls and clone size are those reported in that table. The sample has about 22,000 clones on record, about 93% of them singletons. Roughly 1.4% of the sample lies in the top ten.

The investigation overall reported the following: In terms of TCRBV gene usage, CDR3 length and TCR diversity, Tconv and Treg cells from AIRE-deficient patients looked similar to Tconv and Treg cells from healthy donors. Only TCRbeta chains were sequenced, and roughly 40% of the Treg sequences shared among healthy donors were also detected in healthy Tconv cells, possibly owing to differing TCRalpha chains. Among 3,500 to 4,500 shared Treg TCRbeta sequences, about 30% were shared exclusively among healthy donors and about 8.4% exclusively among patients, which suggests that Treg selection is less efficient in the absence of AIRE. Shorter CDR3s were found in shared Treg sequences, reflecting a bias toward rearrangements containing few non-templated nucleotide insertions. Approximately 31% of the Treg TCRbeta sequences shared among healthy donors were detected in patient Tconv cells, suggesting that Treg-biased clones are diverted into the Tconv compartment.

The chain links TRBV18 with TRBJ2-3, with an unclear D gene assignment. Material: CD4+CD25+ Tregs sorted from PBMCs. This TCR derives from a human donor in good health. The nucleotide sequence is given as TGTGCCAGCTCACCCCAAACTAGCACAGATACGCAGTATTTT. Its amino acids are CASSPQTSTDTQYF.